Listed below are T cell receptor beta chains from one sample, sequenced in a study of cytomegalovirus exposure and HLA in healthy donors. The data were produced by immunoSEQ multiplex PCR, yet TCRdb's version contains in-frame clones alone and is incomplete. Among under 200,000 clones listed, roughly 85% were seen once. The source material was PBMCs. The source is a man aged 18 to 29 in good health and CMV-seropositive. CDR3s include the opening cysteine and the closing phenylalanine or tryptophan. Each record gives: V gene, clone size, D gene, J gene, CDR3 DNA, CDR3 protein. D genes are given only for firm matches. Clone size is not always given. Where it is, it says once, few, many or a class for expanded clones.

V: TRBV7-9; size: few; D: .; J: TRBJ1-2; DNA: TGCGCCAGCAGCCAATACCGCGCGGATGGCTACACCTTC; CDR3: CASSQYRADGYTF
V: TRBV2; size: once; D: TRBD2; J: TRBJ2-1; DNA: TGTGCCAGCAGTTACACCGGGACTAGCGGGGGGCCCTACAATGAGCAGTTCTTC; CDR3: CASSYTGTSGGPYNEQFF
V: TRBV28; size: .; D: .; J: TRBJ1-1; DNA: TGTGCCAGCAGTTTACCAGGAGGTAGTGAAGCTTTCTTT; CDR3: CASSLPGGSEAFF
V: TRBV5-4; size: once; D: .; J: TRBJ2-7; DNA: TGTGCCAGCAGCACTGAAGCTATCTACGAGCAGTACTTC; CDR3: CASSTEAIYEQYF
V: TRBV5-1; size: .; D: TRBD1; J: TRBJ1-2; DNA: TGCGCCAGCAGCTCGGGACAGAACTATGGCTACACCTTC; CDR3: CASSSGQNYGYTF
V: TRBV29-1; size: .; D: TRBD2; J: TRBJ2-7; DNA: TGCAGCGTTGAGCGGGGGGGGAGCTCCTACGAGCAGTACTTC; CDR3: CSVERGGSSYEQYF
V: TRBV5-1; size: .; D: TRBD1; J: TRBJ1-1; DNA: TGCGCCAGCAGCCCCAGGGACAGGGGTGACGGAACTGAAGCTTTCTTT; CDR3: CASSPRDRGDGTEAFF
V: TRBV5-1; size: .; D: TRBD1; J: TRBJ2-7; DNA: TGCGCCAGCAGCGCCCACCGACAGGGCAATGACGAGCAGTACTTC; CDR3: CASSAHRQGNDEQYF
V: TRBV10-1; size: .; D: .; J: TRBJ1-6; DNA: TGCGCCAGCAGTGAGTATTCCCGCGGAGAGGGCTCCTATAATTCACCCCTCCACTTT; CDR3: CASSEYSRGEGSYNSPLHF
V: TRBV18; size: .; D: TRBD2; J: TRBJ2-5; DNA: TGTGCCAGCTCACCGGGGGGGGAGCAGTACTTC; CDR3: CASSPGGEQYF
V: TRBV6-1; size: .; D: .; J: TRBJ1-1; DNA: TGTGCCAGCAGTGCAGTTGTGATGAACACTGAAGCTTTCTTT; CDR3: CASSAVVMNTEAFF
V: TRBV9; size: .; D: TRBD1; J: TRBJ2-5; DNA: TGTGCCAGCAGCCTCTACCCGGGACAGGGGGCCGAGACCCAGTACTTC; CDR3: CASSLYPGQGAETQYF
V: TRBV7-2; size: few; D: TRBD2; J: TRBJ2-7; DNA: TGTGCCAGCAGCTTAGGGACTAGCGGGCAGGGGGAGCAGTACTTC; CDR3: CASSLGTSGQGEQYF
V: TRBV28; size: once; D: .; J: TRBJ1-1; DNA: TGTGCCAGCAGTTTATCCAGGGTATCCACTTTCTTT; CDR3: CASSLSRVSTFF
V: TRBV2; size: .; D: TRBD1; J: TRBJ2-2; DNA: TGTGCCAGCACCCAAACCCGGGACAGGAACACCGGGGAGCTGTTTTTT; CDR3: CASTQTRDRNTGELFF
V: TRBV7-8; size: .; D: TRBD2; J: TRBJ2-3; DNA: TGTGCCAGCAGCTCTCGACTAGCGGGGGCCACAGATACGCAGTATTTT; CDR3: CASSSRLAGATDTQYF
V: TRBV18; size: .; D: TRBD2; J: TRBJ2-3; DNA: TGTGCCAGCTCACGCGGACTAGCGGGGGATGACGAAGGTACGCAGTATTTT; CDR3: CASSRGLAGDDEGTQYF
V: TRBV4-1; size: .; D: .; J: TRBJ2-3; DNA: TGCGCCAGCAGCCAAAATCCAAGCACAGATACGCAGTATTTT; CDR3: CASSQNPSTDTQYF
V: TRBV27; size: .; D: TRBD1; J: TRBJ1-4; DNA: TGTGCCAGCAGGGTGACAGGGACGAATGAAAAACTGTTTTTT; CDR3: CASRVTGTNEKLFF
V: TRBV29-1; size: .; D: .; J: TRBJ1-1; DNA: TGCAGCGTTCAGAGCGGGGAAGCTTTCTTT; CDR3: CSVQSGEAFF
V: TRBV5-1; size: .; D: .; J: TRBJ2-1; DNA: TGCGCCAGCAGCTTGGGGCCTTCCTACAATGAGCAGTTCTTC; CDR3: CASSLGPSYNEQFF
V: TRBV9; size: .; D: TRBD2; J: TRBJ2-1; DNA: TGTGCCAGTGGGCGTCGCGGGGGGGCCGGTGACAATGAGCAGTTCTTC; CDR3: CASGRRGGAGDNEQFF
V: TRBV5-1; size: .; D: TRBD1; J: TRBJ2-3; DNA: TGCGCCAGCAAGCAGGGACAGGGTTTCGATACGCAGTATTTT; CDR3: CASKQGQGFDTQYF
V: TRBV2; size: .; D: TRBD1; J: TRBJ2-5; DNA: TGTGCCGGGACCGGGACAGGGAAGCGGGAGACCCAGTACTTC; CDR3: CAGTGTGKRETQYF
V: TRBV5-1; size: .; D: .; J: TRBJ2-3; DNA: TGCGCCAGCAGCTTGGATTGGAGTAGCACAGATACGCAGTATTTT; CDR3: CASSLDWSSTDTQYF
V: TRBV9; size: .; D: TRBD1; J: TRBJ2-7; DNA: TGTGCCAGCAGCGCCAGGGGGTACGAGCAGTACTTC; CDR3: CASSARGYEQYF
V: TRBV6-5; size: .; D: .; J: TRBJ1-5; DNA: TGTGCCAGCCGCCAGGGCCTAGGTCAGCCCCAGCATTTT; CDR3: CASRQGLGQPQHF
V: TRBV6-1; size: .; D: TRBD2; J: TRBJ2-2; DNA: TGTGCCAGCAGTGAAGCTAGCGGGGGGCGTCATGTCGGGGAGCTGTTTTTT; CDR3: CASSEASGGRHVGELFF
V: TRBV27; size: .; D: TRBD1; J: TRBJ1-2; DNA: TGTGCCAGCAGTTTATTTTCCCGTGGACAGGGTTATGGCTACACCTTC; CDR3: CASSLFSRGQGYGYTF
V: TRBV9; size: .; D: TRBD1; J: TRBJ2-7; DNA: TGTGCCAGCAGCGTTGGACAGGGGATGTACGAGCAGTACTTC; CDR3: CASSVGQGMYEQYF
V: TRBV13; size: .; D: TRBD1; J: TRBJ1-3; DNA: TGTGCCAGCAGTACAGTGACAGGGGGCCTGGATTTT; CDR3: CASSTVTGGLDF
V: TRBV27; size: once; D: .; J: TRBJ1-1; DNA: TGTGCCAGCAGTTTATCTTGGGGCCTGGTGAACACTGAAGCTTTCTTT; CDR3: CASSLSWGLVNTEAFF
V: TRBV29-1; size: .; D: .; J: TRBJ2-3; DNA: TGCAGCGTTGTTTCGGGAGTGGATACGCAGTATTTT; CDR3: CSVVSGVDTQYF
V: TRBV5-4; size: .; D: TRBD1; J: TRBJ2-5; DNA: TGTGCCAGCAGAGGCGGACAGGGGGCATGGGGAGAGACCCAGTACTTC; CDR3: CASRGGQGAWGETQYF
V: TRBV12-5; size: .; D: TRBD2; J: TRBJ2-5; DNA: TGTGCTAGTGGCTCGCGCCCCGGGACTAGTTCGCCAGAGACCCAGTACTTC; CDR3: CASGSRPGTSSPETQYF
V: TRBV5-4; size: .; D: TRBD2; J: TRBJ2-7; DNA: TGTGCCAGCAGAGCGGGGGGGCCGGGGGAGCAGTACTTC; CDR3: CASRAGGPGEQYF
V: TRBV14; size: few; D: .; J: TRBJ1-2; DNA: TGTGCCAGCAGCCATGGGCCAACGTATGGCTACACCTTC; CDR3: CASSHGPTYGYTF
V: TRBV6-4; size: .; D: .; J: TRBJ2-3; DNA: TGTGCCAGCAGTGTAACGGGAAGCACAGATACGCAGTATTTT; CDR3: CASSVTGSTDTQYF
V: TRBV7-2; size: .; D: .; J: TRBJ1-3; DNA: TGTGCCAGCAGCTTCGCGGAGTCGAACCCCATATATTTT; CDR3: CASSFAESNPIYF
V: TRBV7-2; size: .; D: TRBD1; J: TRBJ2-5; DNA: TGTGCCAGCAGCTTCTCCGGGACAGGGGGCTTGGAGACCCAGTACTTC; CDR3: CASSFSGTGGLETQYF
V: TRBV18; size: .; D: TRBD1; J: TRBJ2-7; DNA: TGTGCCAGCTCACCGAGGATACAGGGGAGTATGGAGCAGTACTTC; CDR3: CASSPRIQGSMEQYF
V: TRBV5-6; size: .; D: TRBD2; J: TRBJ2-3; DNA: TGTGCCAGCAGCTTCGTTCCACACCGGACTAGCGGCGTAGATACGCAGTATTTT; CDR3: CASSFVPHRTSGVDTQYF
V: TRBV29-1; size: many; D: TRBD1; J: TRBJ1-4; DNA: TGCAGCGTGAGGACAGGCTTAGCCGAAAAACTGTTTTTT; CDR3: CSVRTGLAEKLFF
V: TRBV30; size: .; D: .; J: TRBJ1-2; DNA: TGTGCCTGGAGTGTGGGCAGGGGCTATGGCTACACCTTC; CDR3: CAWSVGRGYGYTF
V: TRBV27; size: once; D: .; J: TRBJ2-5; DNA: TGTGCCAGCAGTTTATATCAGGGGAGAGAGACCCAGTACTTC; CDR3: CASSLYQGRETQYF
V: TRBV7-6; size: .; D: .; J: TRBJ2-7; DNA: TGTGCCAGCAGCTTAGGTGTGGGCAGAACCTACGAGCAGTACTTC; CDR3: CASSLGVGRTYEQYF
V: TRBV5-1; size: few; D: TRBD1; J: TRBJ2-7; DNA: TGCGCCAGCAGCTCGAGGACAGGGGCCTACGAGCAGTACTTC; CDR3: CASSSRTGAYEQYF
V: TRBV13; size: .; D: .; J: TRBJ2-1; DNA: TGTGCCAGCAGCTTCCGAGACGGGGGATACAATGAGCAGTTCTTC; CDR3: CASSFRDGGYNEQFF
V: TRBV11-2; size: .; D: .; J: TRBJ1-1; DNA: TGTGCCAGCAGCTTATTTGCAGGGAACACTGAAGCTTTCTTT; CDR3: CASSLFAGNTEAFF